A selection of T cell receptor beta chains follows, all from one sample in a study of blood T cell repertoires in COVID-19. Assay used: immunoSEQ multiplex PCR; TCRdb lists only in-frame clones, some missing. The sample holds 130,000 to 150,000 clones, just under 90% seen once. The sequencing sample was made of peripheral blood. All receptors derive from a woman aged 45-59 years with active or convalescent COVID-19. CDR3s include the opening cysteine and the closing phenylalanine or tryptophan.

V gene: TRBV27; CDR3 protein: CASSFYLTGRNSPLHF
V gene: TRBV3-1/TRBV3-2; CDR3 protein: CASSQEMAGADEQYF
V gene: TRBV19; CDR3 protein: CASSKTGDYEQYF
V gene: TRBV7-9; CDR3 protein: CASSLLGVGGKEQFF
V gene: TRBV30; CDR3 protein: CAWSYRVAQETQYF
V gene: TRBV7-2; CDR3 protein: CASSLELWTANNYGYTF
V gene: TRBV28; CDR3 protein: CASSQPGYSNQPQHF
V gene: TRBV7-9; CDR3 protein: CASSSGENTEAFF
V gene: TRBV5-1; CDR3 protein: CASSSGTGVSGELFF
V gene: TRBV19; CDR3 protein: CASSFTGAPTEAFF
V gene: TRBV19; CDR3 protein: CATRTELNYGYTF
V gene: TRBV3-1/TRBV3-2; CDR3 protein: CASSHQQGTAYNEQFF
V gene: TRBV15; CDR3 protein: CATSRRGGHPGELFF
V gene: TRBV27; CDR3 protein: CASRIPGMKNEQFF
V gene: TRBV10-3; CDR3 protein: CATRGQGAWTEAFF
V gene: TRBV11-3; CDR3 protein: CASSLGGSGEAFF
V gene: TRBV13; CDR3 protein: CASSLVGTSGGDTQYF
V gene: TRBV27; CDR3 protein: CASSQPSDRETQYF
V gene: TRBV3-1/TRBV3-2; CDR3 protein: CASSQGSGRGYNEQFF
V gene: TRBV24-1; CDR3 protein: CATSDPWTGLGNEQFF
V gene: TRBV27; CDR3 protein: CASSLRGTVNEQFF
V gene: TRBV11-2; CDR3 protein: CASSPPGGYGYTF
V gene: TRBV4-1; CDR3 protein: CASSQVYGMDTEAFF
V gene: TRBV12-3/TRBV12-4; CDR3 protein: CASRWTGSHEAFF
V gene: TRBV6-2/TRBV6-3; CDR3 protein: CASSDGTGVIQYF
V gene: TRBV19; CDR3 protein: CASRPGQGAHQPQHF
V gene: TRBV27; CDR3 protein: CASSSPVGQGYTGELFF
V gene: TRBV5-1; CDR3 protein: CASSLGWGGGANVLTF
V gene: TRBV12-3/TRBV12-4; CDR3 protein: CASSRSNEQFF
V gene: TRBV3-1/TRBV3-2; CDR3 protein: CASSPSGGNEQFF
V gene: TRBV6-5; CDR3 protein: CASSYRLAGGLEQYF
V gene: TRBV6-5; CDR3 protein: CASSSRDRGVYEQYF
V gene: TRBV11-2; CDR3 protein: CASSFRGQGGTEAFF
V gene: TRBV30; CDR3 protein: CAQGGQTTEKLFF
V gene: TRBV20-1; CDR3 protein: CSASARDRGLKTQYF
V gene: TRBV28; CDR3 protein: CASSLRSPGYEQYF
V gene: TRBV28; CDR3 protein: CASGPYGYTF
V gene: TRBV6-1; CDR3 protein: CASSEDRDSRGYTF
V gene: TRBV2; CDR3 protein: CASSNSGTGGGYTF
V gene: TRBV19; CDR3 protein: CATADRGYSNQPQHF
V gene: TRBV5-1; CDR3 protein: CASSFTGGGTDTQYF
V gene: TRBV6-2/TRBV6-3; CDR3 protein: CASSRDRTYEQYF
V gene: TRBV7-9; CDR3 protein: CASSLGLAGVDEQFF
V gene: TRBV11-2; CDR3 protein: CASSLSGTGGGQFF
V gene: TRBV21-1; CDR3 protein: CASSDSPYEQYF
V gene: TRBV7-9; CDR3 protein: CASSLSSGRRNEQFF
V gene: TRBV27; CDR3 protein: CASSFGQPNSPLHF
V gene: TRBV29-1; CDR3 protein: CSAGQGAYGYTF
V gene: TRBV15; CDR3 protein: CATSRDPGSYEQYF
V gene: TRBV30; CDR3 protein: CAWSGVSTDTQYF
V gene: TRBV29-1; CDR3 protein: CSVASGTGVYGYTF
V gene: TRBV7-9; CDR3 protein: CASSLERDSANTGELFF
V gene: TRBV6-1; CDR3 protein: CASSETASLGYTF
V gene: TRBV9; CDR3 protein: CASSVGSGSGGSYNEQFF